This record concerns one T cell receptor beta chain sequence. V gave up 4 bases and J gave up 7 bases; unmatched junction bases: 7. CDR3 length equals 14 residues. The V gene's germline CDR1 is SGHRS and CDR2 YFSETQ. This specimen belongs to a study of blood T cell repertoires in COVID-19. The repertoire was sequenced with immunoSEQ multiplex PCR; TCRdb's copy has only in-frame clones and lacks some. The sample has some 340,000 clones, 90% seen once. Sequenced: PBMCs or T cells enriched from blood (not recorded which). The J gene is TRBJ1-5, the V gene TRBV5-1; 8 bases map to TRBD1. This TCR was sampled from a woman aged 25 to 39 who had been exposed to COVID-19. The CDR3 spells CASSLGQGEQPQHF. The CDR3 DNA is TGCGCCAGCAGCCTTGGACAGGGTGAACAGCCCCAGCATTTT. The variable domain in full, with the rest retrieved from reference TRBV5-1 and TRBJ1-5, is KAGVTQTPRYLIKTRGQQVTLSCSPISGHRSVSWYQQTPGQGLQFLFEYFSETQRNKGNFPGRFSGRQFSNSRSEMNVSTLELGDSALYLCASSLGQGEQPQHFGDGTRLSIL.